This T cell receptor (beta chain) appears in the sequencing data of a study of blood T cell repertoires in COVID-19. For the study at large: Spain, Italy and the United States supplied samples that represented acute and convalescent COVID-19. T cells, B-cell-depleted T cells, or PBMCs provided the cDNA or gDNA that served as material.

In the authors' methods: It was from reference gene primer amplification that nucleated cell counts were estimated. Sequencing used immunoSEQ multiplex PCR; TCRdb keeps in-frame clones, though not all of them. That table gives V, J and clone size, and the DNA gave D and trimming. The table lists about 130,000 clones, around 81% of them singletons, with less than 14% in the top ten. The CDR3 is made up of 12 amino acids. Looked up from germline, CDR1 is GTSNPN and CDR2 is SVGIG (reference sequence). The V and J ends lost 3 bases and 2 bases respectively, with 8 bases between them. The V gene is TRBV30, the J gene TRBJ2-7, with D unclear. This clonotype originated in a human donor in a cohort sampled during active COVID-19. Sequenced input: peripheral blood. CDR3 in DNA: TGTGCCTGGAGGGCAACCACCTACGAGCAGTACTTC. Its translation is CAWRATTYEQYF.